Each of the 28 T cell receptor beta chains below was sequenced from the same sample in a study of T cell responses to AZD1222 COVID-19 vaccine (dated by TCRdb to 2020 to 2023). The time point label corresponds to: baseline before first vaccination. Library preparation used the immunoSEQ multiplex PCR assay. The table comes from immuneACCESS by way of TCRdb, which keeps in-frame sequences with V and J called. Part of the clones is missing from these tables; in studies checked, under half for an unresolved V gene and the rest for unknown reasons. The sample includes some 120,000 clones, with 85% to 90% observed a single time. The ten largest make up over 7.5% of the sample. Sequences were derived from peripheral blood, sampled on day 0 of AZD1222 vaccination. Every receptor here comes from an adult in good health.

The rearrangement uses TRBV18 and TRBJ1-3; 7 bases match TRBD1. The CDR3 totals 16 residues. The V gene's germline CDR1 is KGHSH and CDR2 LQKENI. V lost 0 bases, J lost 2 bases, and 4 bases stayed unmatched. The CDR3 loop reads CASSPPGQGAGNTIYF. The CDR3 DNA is TGTGCCAGCTCACCACCGGGGCAGGGGGCTGGAAACACCATATATTTT. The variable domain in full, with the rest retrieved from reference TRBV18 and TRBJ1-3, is NAGVMQNPRHLVRRRGQEARLRCSPMKGHSHVYWYRQLPEEGLKFMVYLQKENIIDESGMPKERFSAEFPKEGPSILRIQQVVRGDSAAYFCASSPPGQGAGNTIYFGEGSWLTVV.

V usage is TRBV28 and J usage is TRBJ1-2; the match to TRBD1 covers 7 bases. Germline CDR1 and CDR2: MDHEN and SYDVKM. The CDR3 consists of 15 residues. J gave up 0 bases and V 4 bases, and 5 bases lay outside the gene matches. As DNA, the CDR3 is TGTGCCAGCAGTTCCCCCGGGACAGCTAACTATGGCTACACCTTC. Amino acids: CASSSPGTANYGYTF.

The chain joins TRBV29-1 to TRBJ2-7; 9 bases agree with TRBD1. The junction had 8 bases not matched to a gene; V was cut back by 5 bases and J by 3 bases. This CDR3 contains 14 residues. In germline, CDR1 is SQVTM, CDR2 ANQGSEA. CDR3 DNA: TGCAGCGTTAAGACCGGGACAGGGAACTACGAGCAGTACTTC. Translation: CSVKTGTGNYEQYF.

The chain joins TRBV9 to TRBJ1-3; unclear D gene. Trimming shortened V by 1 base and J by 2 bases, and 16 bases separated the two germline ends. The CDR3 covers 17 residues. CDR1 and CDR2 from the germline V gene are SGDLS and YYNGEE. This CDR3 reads CASSVSTGWGTGNTIYF. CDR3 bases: TGTGCCAGCAGCGTATCGACCGGGTGGGGAACTGGAAACACCATATATTTT.

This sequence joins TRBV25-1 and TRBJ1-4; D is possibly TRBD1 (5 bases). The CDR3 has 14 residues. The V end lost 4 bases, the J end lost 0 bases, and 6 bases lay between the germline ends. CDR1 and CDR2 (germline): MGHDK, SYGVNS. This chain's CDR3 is CASSVQATNEKLFF. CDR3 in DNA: TGTGCCAGCAGTGTACAGGCAACTAATGAAAAACTGTTTTTT.

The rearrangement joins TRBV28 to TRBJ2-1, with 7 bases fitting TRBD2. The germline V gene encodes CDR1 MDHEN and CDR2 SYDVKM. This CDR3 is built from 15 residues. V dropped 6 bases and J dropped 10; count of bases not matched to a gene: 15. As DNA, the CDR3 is TGTGCCAGCAGGTTGACTAGCCTACCCCAAGGGGAGCAGTTCTTC. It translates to CASRLTSLPQGEQFF. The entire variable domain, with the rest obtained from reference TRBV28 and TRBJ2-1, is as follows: DVKVTQSSRYLVKRTGEKVFLECVQDMDHENMFWYRQDPGLGLRLIYFSYDVKMKEKGDIPEGYSVSREKKERFSLILESASTNQTSMYLCASRLTSLPQGEQFFGPGTRLTVL.

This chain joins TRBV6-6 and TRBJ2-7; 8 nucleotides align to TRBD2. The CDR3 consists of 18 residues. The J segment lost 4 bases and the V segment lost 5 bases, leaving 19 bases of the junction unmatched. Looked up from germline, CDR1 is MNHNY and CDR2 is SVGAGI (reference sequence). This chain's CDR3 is CASSHGTRGTSDSYEQYF. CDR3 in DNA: TGTGCCAGCAGTCATGGGACTAGGGGAACCTCCGATAGTTACGAGCAGTACTTC.

This CDR3 reads CASSDGQGTRNIQYF. The DNA for the CDR3 is TGTGCCAGCAGTGACGGACAGGGGACGAGAAACATTCAGTACTTC. The genes are TRBV6-1 and TRBJ2-4, with 9 nucleotides matching TRBD1. CDR1 and CDR2 from the germline V gene are MNHNS and SASEGT. This CDR3 has 15 residues. J gave up 6 bases and V 3 bases, and 6 bases lay outside the gene matches.

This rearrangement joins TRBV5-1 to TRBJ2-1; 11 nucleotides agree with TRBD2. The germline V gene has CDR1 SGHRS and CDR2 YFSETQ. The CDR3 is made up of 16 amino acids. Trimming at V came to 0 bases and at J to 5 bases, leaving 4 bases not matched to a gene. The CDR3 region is CASSLALAGGNNEQFF. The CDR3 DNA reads TGCGCCAGCAGCTTGGCGCTAGCGGGAGGCAACAATGAGCAGTTCTTC. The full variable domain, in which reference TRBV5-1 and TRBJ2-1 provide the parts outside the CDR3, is KAGVTQTPRYLIKTRGQQVTLSCSPISGHRSVSWYQQTPGQGLQFLFEYFSETQRNKGNFPGRFSGRQFSNSRSEMNVSTLELGDSALYLCASSLALAGGNNEQFFGPGTRLTVL.

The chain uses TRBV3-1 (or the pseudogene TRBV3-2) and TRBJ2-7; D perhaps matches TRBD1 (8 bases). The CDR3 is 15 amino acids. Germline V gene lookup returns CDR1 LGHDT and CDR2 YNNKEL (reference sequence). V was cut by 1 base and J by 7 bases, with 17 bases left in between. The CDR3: CASSQVQQGGREQYF. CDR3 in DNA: TGTGCCAGCAGCCAAGTTCAACAGGGGGGGAGGGAGCAGTACTTC.

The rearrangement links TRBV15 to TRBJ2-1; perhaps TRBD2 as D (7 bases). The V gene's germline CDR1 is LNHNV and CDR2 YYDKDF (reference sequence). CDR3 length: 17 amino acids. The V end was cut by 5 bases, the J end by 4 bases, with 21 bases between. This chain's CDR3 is CATSEGGGTALYNEQFF. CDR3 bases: TGTGCCACCAGCGAGGGGGGAGGGACGGCCTTGTACAATGAGCAGTTCTTC.

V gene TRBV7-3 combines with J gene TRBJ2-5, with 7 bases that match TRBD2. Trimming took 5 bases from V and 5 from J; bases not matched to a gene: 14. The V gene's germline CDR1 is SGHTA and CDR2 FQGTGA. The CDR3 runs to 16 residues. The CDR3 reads CASSPLGIRGGETQYF. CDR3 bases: TGTGCCAGCAGCCCCCTAGGGATACGGGGAGGGGAGACCCAGTACTTC. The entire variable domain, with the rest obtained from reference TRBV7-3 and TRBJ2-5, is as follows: GAGVSQTPSNKVTEKGKYVELRCDPISGHTALYWYRQSLGQGPEFLIYFQGTGAADDSGLPNDRFFAVRPEGSVSTLKIQRTERGDSAVYLCASSPLGIRGGETQYFGPGTRLLVL.

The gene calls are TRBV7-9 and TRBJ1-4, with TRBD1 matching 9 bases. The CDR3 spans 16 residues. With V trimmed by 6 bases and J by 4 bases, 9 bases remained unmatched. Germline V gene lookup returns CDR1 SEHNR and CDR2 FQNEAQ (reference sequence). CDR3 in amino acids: CASSFTGTGNNEKLFF. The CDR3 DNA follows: TGTGCCAGCAGTTTCACCGGGACAGGGAATAATGAAAAACTGTTTTTT.

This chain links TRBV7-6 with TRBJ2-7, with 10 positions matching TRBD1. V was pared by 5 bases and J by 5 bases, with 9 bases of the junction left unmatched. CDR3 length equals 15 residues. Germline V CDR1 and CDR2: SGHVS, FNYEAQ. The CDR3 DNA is TGTGCCAGCAGCCGGACCGGGACAGGGGTAAACGAGCAGTACTTC. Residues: CASSRTGTGVNEQYF.

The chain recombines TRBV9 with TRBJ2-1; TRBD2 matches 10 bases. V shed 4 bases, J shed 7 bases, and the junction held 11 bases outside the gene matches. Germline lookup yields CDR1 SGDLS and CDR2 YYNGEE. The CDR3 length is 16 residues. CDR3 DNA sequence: TGTGCCAGCAGCCCCCCTATAGCGGGAGGCAGGAATGAGCAGTTCTTC. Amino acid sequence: CASSPPIAGGRNEQFF.

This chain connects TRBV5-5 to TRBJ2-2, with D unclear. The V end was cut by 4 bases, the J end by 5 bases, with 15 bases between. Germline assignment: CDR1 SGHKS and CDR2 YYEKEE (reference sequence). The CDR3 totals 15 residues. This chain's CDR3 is CASSPFGDSTGELFF. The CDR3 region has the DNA TGTGCCAGCAGCCCCTTTGGGGATTCGACCGGGGAGCTGTTTTTT.

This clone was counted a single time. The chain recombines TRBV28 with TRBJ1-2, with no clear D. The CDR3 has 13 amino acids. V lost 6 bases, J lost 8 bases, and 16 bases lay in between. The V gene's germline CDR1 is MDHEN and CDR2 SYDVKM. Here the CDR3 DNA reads TGTGCCAGCAGCCTTCCGGGCCCCGGCGGCTACACCTTC. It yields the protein CASSLPGPGGYTF.

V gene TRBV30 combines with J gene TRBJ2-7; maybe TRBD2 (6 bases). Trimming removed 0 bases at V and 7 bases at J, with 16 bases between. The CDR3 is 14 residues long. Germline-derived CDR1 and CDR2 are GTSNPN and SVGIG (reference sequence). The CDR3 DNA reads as TGTGCCTGGAGTGTACTGCTGCTGGAGGGGGAGCAGTACTTC. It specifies CAWSVLLLEGEQYF.

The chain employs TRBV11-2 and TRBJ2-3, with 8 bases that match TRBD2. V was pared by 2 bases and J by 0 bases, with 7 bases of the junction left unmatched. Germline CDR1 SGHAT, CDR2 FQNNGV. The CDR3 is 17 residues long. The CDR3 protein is CASSLLLAGSSTDTQYF. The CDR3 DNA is TGTGCCAGCAGCTTACTTTTAGCGGGGTCTAGCACAGATACGCAGTATTTT.

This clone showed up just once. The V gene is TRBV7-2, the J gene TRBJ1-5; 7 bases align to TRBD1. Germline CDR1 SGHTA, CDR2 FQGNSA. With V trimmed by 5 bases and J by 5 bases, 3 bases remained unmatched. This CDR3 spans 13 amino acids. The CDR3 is CASSDREYQPQHF. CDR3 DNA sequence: TGTGCCAGCAGCGACAGGGAGTATCAGCCCCAGCATTTT.

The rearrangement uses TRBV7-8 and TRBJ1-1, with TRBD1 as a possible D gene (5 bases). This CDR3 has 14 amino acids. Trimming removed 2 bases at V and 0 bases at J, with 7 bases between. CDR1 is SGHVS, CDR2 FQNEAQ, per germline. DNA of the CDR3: TGTGCCAGCAGCTTACAGGGAATGAACACTGAAGCTTTCTTT. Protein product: CASSLQGMNTEAFF.

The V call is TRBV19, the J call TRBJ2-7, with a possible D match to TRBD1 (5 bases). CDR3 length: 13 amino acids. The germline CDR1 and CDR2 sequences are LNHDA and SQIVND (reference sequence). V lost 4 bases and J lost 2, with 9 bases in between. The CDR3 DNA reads TGTGCCAGTAGTAATCCAGGGCCCTACGAGCAGTACTTC. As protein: CASSNPGPYEQYF.

CDR3 DNA: TGTGCCAGCTCACTAACGTCGACAGGGAGGCTCCCGAACACCGGGGAGCTGTTTTTT. It specifies CASSLTSTGRLPNTGELFF. The rearrangement uses TRBV18 and TRBJ2-2; TRBD1 might be the D (7 bases). Germline CDR1 KGHSH, CDR2 LQKENI. Deletions cut 4 bases from V and 0 bases from J, with 21 bases between. This CDR3 has 19 residues.

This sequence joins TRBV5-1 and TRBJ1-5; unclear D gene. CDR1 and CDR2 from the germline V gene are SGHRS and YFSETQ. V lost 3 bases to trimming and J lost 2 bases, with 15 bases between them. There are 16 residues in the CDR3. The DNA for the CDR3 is TGCGCCAGCAGCTCCCCACTCGGTGGTGGCAATCAGCCCCAGCATTTT. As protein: CASSSPLGGGNQPQHF.

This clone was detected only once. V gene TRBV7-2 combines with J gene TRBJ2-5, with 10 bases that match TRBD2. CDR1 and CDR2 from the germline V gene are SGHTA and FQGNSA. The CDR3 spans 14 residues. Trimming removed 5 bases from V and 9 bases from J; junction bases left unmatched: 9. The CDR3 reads CASSPQGTSEAQYF. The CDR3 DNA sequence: TGTGCCAGCAGCCCCCAGGGGACTAGCGAAGCCCAGTACTTC.

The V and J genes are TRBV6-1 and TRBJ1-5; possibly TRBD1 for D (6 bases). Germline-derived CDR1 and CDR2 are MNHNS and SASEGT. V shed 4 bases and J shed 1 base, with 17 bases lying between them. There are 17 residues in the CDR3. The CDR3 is CASSVKGPQGSNQPQHF. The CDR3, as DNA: TGTGCCAGCAGTGTCAAGGGCCCACAGGGAAGCAATCAGCCCCAGCATTTT.

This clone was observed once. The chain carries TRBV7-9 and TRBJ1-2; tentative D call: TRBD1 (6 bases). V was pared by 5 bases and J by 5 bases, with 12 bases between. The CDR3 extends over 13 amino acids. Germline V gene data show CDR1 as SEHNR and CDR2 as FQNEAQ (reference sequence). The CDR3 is CASSGRGRYGYTF. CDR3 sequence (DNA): TGTGCCAGCAGCGGCAGGGGAAGGTATGGCTACACCTTC.

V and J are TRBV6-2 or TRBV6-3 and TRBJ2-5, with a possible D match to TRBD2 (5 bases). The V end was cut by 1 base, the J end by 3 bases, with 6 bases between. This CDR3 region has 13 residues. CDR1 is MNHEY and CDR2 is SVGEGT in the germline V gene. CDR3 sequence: CASSYYGEETQYF. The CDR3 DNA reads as TGTGCCAGCAGTTACTACGGGGAAGAGACCCAGTACTTC.